Listed here are 24 T cell receptor beta chains from one sample, sequenced in a study of identical twins (dated by TCRdb to between 2015 and 2016). Libraries were prepared through 5' RACE. The data were produced on an Illumina HiSeq 2000. TCRdb reran the public reads through fastp at Q25 and MiXCR, keeping productive beta chains. Rows are unified per CDR3 protein, each entry keeping the most common DNA and genes. Across this sample there are 18,000 or so distinct CDR3 sequences, with approximately 70% seen only once. Approximately 5.6% of the sample goes to the ten largest clones. Sequenced input: memory (CD45RO+) T cells sorted from blood. What this sample's cell subset or site label stands for: CD45RO+ enriched T cells. The origin of the receptors is a woman aged 18-29 years in good health. This table probably holds off-target reads from a library built for another chain.

V gene TRBV18 combines with J gene TRBJ2-1; the D gene is possibly TRBD2 (5 bases). This CDR3 has 14 residues. V was shortened by 8 bases and J by 1 base, with 12 bases between the two germline ends. Germline-derived CDR1 and CDR2 are KGHSH and LQKENI. The CDR3 region has the DNA TGTGCCAGCCTAAAGGACTTATCCTACAATGAGCAGTTCTTC. Residues: CASLKDLSYNEQFF.

CDR3 residues: CSARDLSRGIPYEQYF. The DNA of the CDR3 is TGCAGTGCTAGAGACCTCTCCAGGGGGATCCCCTACGAGCAGTACTTC. J is TRBJ2-7 and V is TRBV20-1, with TRBD1 matching 7 bases. Trimming cost V 0 bases and J 2 bases; bases outside gene matches: 10. CDR3 length: 16 amino acids. The V gene's germline CDR1 is DFQATT and CDR2 SNEGSKA (reference sequence).

In its sample, this clonotype ranks as medium-sized. This chain joins TRBV29-1 and TRBJ2-1, with D perhaps given as TRBD1 or TRBD2 (5 bases each). Looked up from germline, CDR1 is SQVTM and CDR2 is ANQGSEA. This CDR3 spans 14 amino acids. CDR3 loop: CASTGTGNNNEQFF. CDR3 in DNA: TGCGCGTCGACCGGGACGGGGAATAACAATGAGCAGTTCTTC.

This chain links TRBV5-1 with TRBJ2-7, with D possibly matching TRBD1 (5 bases). This CDR3 has 12 residues. Germline V gene sequence: CDR1 SGHRS, CDR2 YFSETQ. The ends were cut back, 0 bases at V and 4 bases at J, with 5 bases in the middle. The CDR3 is CASSLEGYEQYF. CDR3 DNA: TGCGCCAGCAGCTTGGAGGGGTACGAGCAGTACTTC.

The chain couples TRBV6-2 or TRBV6-3 to TRBJ2-1; D might be TRBD2 (5 bases). From germline, CDR1 is MNHEY and CDR2 SVGEGT. With 4 bases removed from V and 2 bases from J, the gap between germline ends came to 12 bases. The length of the CDR3 is 15 residues. The CDR3: CASSSGLAAYNEQFF. CDR3 sequence (DNA): TGTGCCAGCAGTTCCGGACTCGCCGCCTACAATGAGCAGTTCTTC.

The sample holds a few counts of this clonotype. The chain uses TRBV29-1 and TRBJ1-1; D call uncertain. Germline-derived CDR1 and CDR2 are SQVTM and ANQGSEA. Trimming took 2 bases from V and 5 from J, leaving 9 bases between them. The CDR3 totals 12 residues. The CDR3 loop reads CSVETRGTEAFF. CDR3 bases: TGCAGCGTTGAAACTCGAGGAACTGAAGCTTTCTTT.

In nucleotides, the CDR3 is TGTGCCAGCAGCTTAGCTAGCGGGGCTGAAGCTTTCTTT. Protein sequence: CASSLASGAEAFF. V usage is TRBV11-2 and J usage is TRBJ1-1; no reliable D call. The germline V gene has CDR1 SGHAT and CDR2 FQNNGV. The CDR3 runs 13 residues. The V end was cut by 1 base, the J end by 6 bases, with 9 bases between.

V is TRBV6-2 or TRBV6-3 and J is TRBJ2-5; weak D call: TRBD2 (5 bases). Germline values: CDR1 MNHEY, CDR2 SVGEGT. The CDR3 is 14 amino acids. Trimming removed 6 bases from V and 1 base from J, with 12 bases in between. CDR3 protein: CASRLRLIQETQYF. The CDR3, as DNA: TGTGCCAGCAGACTTAGACTAATCCAAGAGACCCAGTACTTC.

This clonotype was found a few times. The chain carries TRBV29-1 and TRBJ2-4; D may be TRBD2 (6 bases). Germline V gene data show CDR1 as SQVTM and CDR2 as ANQGSEA. V gave up 4 bases and J gave up 2 bases, with 18 bases separating them. CDR3 length equals 16 residues. CDR3 bases: TGCAGCGTTGTGTCCGGCGGGGCCGGGACCAAAAACATTCAGTACTTC. It encodes CSVVSGGAGTKNIQYF.

The chain is built from TRBV14 and TRBJ2-1; 7 bases agree with TRBD1. Germline loops: CDR1 SGHDN, CDR2 FVKESK. V lost 4 bases to trimming and J lost 0 bases; unmatched junction nucleotides: 3. The CDR3 is made up of 15 amino acids. The CDR3 DNA reads TGTGCCAGCAGCCTTCACAGGGGCTCCTACAATGAGCAGTTCTTC. It codes for CASSLHRGSYNEQFF. The variable domain in full, completed from reference TRBV14 and TRBJ2-1, reads EAGVTQFPSHSVIEKGQTVTLRCDPISGHDNLYWYRRVMGKEIKFLLHFVKESKQDESGMPNNRFLAERTGGTYSTLKVQPAELEDSGVYFCASSLHRGSYNEQFFGPGTRLTVL.

This sequence joins TRBV25-1 and TRBJ2-3; the D gene could be TRBD1 or TRBD2 (5 bases each). CDR3 length: 18 amino acids. Germline V lookup: CDR1 MGHDK, CDR2 SYGVNS. V was cut by 3 bases and J by 1 base, with 20 bases left in between. The CDR3 spells CASSDKERTFRGTDTQYF. The CDR3, as DNA: TGTGCCAGCAGTGATAAAGAGCGGACATTTCGCGGCACAGATACGCAGTATTTT.

The J gene is TRBJ2-5, the V gene TRBV20-1; tentatively, D is TRBD1 (6 bases). V lost 4 bases and J 2 bases, leaving 8 bases between the germline ends. The CDR3 is made up of 12 amino acids. Per germline, CDR1 DFQATT and CDR2 SNEGSKA (reference sequence). The CDR3 coding sequence is TGCAGTGCTATTACAGGGCAAGAGACCCAGTACTTC. Translation gives CSAITGQETQYF.

The chain joins TRBV13 to TRBJ2-7; 9 nucleotides agree with TRBD1. V gave up 5 bases and J gave up 2 bases; unmatched junction bases: 7. The V gene's germline CDR1 is PRHDT and CDR2 FYEKMQ (reference sequence). The CDR3 runs 15 residues. DNA for the CDR3: TGTGCCAGCAGCAACGACAGGGGGATCACCTACGAGCAGTACTTC. Protein sequence: CASSNDRGITYEQYF.

Turning to this clonotype: At one end the junction does not follow the germline gene, possibly because of a read error. V and J are TRBV7-7 and TRBJ2-5; 9 bases are shared with TRBD1. Germline V gene data show CDR1 as SSHAT and CDR2 as FNYEAQ (reference sequence). The length of the CDR3 is 16 residues. DNA for the CDR3: TGTGCTAGCAGCTTAGTAGGACAGGGGTTCGGTGAGACCCAGTACTTC. Its protein is CASSLVGQGFGETQYF. Full variable domain (missing parts from reference TRBV7-7 and TRBJ2-5): GAGVSQSPRYKVTKRGQDVTLRCDPISSHATLYWYQQALGQGPEFLTYFNYEAQPDKSGLPSDRFSAERPEGSISTLTIQRTEQRDSAMYRCASSLVGQGFGETQYFGPGTRLLVL.

The chain links TRBV18 to TRBJ2-7; perhaps TRBD1 as D (6 bases). This CDR3 spans 15 amino acids. Deletions cut 4 bases from V and 4 bases from J, with 17 bases between. Looked up from germline, CDR1 is KGHSH and CDR2 is LQKENI. The CDR3 loop reads CASSLAGAIEYEQYF. DNA for the CDR3: TGTGCCAGCTCACTCGCAGGGGCCATAGAGTACGAGCAGTACTTC. Combining the CDR3 with reference TRBV18 and TRBJ2-7 gives the whole variable domain NAGVMQNPRHLVRRRGQEARLRCSPMKGHSHVYWYRQLPEEGLKFMVYLQKENIIDESGMPKERFSAEFPKEGPSILRIQQVVRGDSAAYFCASSLAGAIEYEQYFGPGTRLTVT.

The DNA of the CDR3 is TGCAGTGCTAGAGAACATACTCCCGGAGCAGATACGCAGTATTTT. This encodes CSAREHTPGADTQYF. The genes are TRBV20-1 and TRBJ2-3, with D unresolved. CDR1 is DFQATT, CDR2 SNEGSKA, per germline (reference sequence). The CDR3 covers 15 residues. The V and J ends lost 0 bases and 4 bases respectively, with 14 bases between them.

The CDR3 region has the DNA TGTGCCAGCAGCAAGGGACAGGGGGCCTACGAGCAGTACTTC. Its protein is CASSKGQGAYEQYF. The chain employs TRBV5-4 and TRBJ2-7, with TRBD1 identical over 11 bases. V lost 4 bases, J lost 2 bases, and 2 bases stayed unmatched. The CDR3 is made up of 14 amino acids. Germline V lookup: CDR1 SGHNT, CDR2 YYREEE (reference sequence).

This clonotype was detected a few times. The chain has TRBV20-1 and TRBJ2-3; TRBD2 matches 8 bases. This CDR3 has 15 residues. Trimming cost V 4 bases and J 6 bases; bases outside gene matches: 12. Germline CDR1 reads DFQATT; CDR2 reads SNEGSKA (reference sequence). The DNA for the CDR3 is TGCAGTGCTATCCTCCCTAGCGGGTCACGCGATACGCAGTATTTT. This codes for CSAILPSGSRDTQYF.

This clonotype was recorded a few times. The V call is TRBV7-2, the J call TRBJ2-7, with D perhaps matching TRBD2 (6 bases). Germline loops: CDR1 SGHTA, CDR2 FQGNSA. V was trimmed by 0 bases and J by 5 bases, leaving 14 bases between them. This CDR3 has 15 residues. This CDR3 reads CASSLASLGGDEQYF. DNA for the CDR3: TGTGCCAGCAGCTTAGCCTCCTTAGGCGGGGACGAGCAGTACTTC.

This clonotype appeared once. The chain combines TRBV21-1 with TRBJ2-7; TRBD1 reflects the table's D call only, with no check against the DNA. TRBV21-1 is given as a pseudogene. This CDR3 region has 14 residues. In DNA form, the CDR3 reads TGTGCCAGCGGCTTCGACAGCCCCTCCTACGAGCAGTACTTC. Translated, it gives CASGFDSPSYEQYF.

The rearrangement links TRBV20-1 to TRBJ2-7, with 7 bases identical to TRBD2. Germline CDR1 is DFQATT and CDR2 is SNEGSKA (reference sequence). This CDR3 comprises 15 residues. Trimming removed 7 bases from V and 4 bases from J; junction bases left unmatched: 16. The CDR3 reads CSVLAPGGGGYEQYF. In DNA form, the CDR3 reads TGCAGTGTCCTAGCCCCGGGAGGTGGGGGATACGAGCAGTACTTC.

This rearrangement joins TRBV5-1 to TRBJ2-2; perhaps TRBD2 as D (6 bases). V gave up 0 bases and J gave up 4 bases, with 13 bases separating them. Germline V lookup: CDR1 SGHRS, CDR2 YFSETQ. This CDR3 is built from 16 residues. For the CDR3, the DNA is TGCGCCAGCAGCTTGGCCGGGCGGGGCCTCACCGGGGAGCTGTTTTTT. Its protein is CASSLAGRGLTGELFF.

This clonotype was seen only a few times. V gene TRBV7-9 combines with J gene TRBJ1-1, with D possibly being TRBD1 (6 bases). Germline CDR1 SEHNR, CDR2 FQNEAQ (reference sequence). Trimming removed 10 bases from V and 4 bases from J, with 16 bases in between. This CDR3 is 13 amino acids long. The CDR3 region is CATTRGAGTEAFF. The CDR3 DNA reads TGTGCCACCACTAGGGGGGCCGGCACTGAAGCTTTCTTT.

This clonotype has a handful of counts. V gene TRBV9 combines with J gene TRBJ2-1, with TRBD2 matching 9 bases. The CDR3 is made up of 17 amino acids. The germline V gene encodes CDR1 SGDLS and CDR2 YYNGEE. Germline trimming cut 0 bases from V and 8 bases from J; bases unmatched to any gene: 12. The CDR3: CASSVGKGLAGSYEQFF. CDR3 in DNA: TGTGCCAGCAGCGTAGGAAAGGGGCTAGCGGGATCATATGAGCAGTTCTTC.